This TCR beta chain is drawn from a study of CD8 T cells in ankylosing spondylitis. Study-wide results and limits: Disease-linked clones had a CD8+ phenotype and relatively low frequency in peripheral blood. Ankylosing spondylitis blood appeared to be characterized by a TCR beta motif of several highly homologous variants. Disease-linked clones were reportedly significantly enriched in matched ankylosing spondylitis synovial fluid.

Comment on this clonotype: The antigen is undetermined.

The CDR3 has 12 amino acids. V shed 5 bases and J shed 4 bases, with 8 bases lying between them. Germline V gives CDR1 LNHDA, CDR2 SQIVND (reference sequence). 5'-RACE, quantitative and with molecular barcodes, yielded the TCR beta libraries. One entry per CDR3 protein, called by TCRdb with MiXCR from the 5' RACE reads. The sample contains more than 600,000 distinct CDR3 sequences, 15% to 20% of which appear only once. The chain couples TRBV19 to TRBJ1-2; D uncertain. The receptor comes from a male donor with ankylosing spondylitis. The specimen was blood, either unsorted or a sorted T cell fraction (not recorded which). The CDR3 reads CASSWASYGYTF. The CDR3 nucleotides are TGTGCCAGTAGTTGGGCCTCCTATGGCTACACCTTC.